These 5 T cell receptor beta chains were all obtained from the same sample, sequenced in a study of T-cell reconstitution after alpha-beta-depleted transplantation in children. TCRbeta library construction was performed incorporating unique molecular identifiers. TCRdb recomputed calls from the PCR reads with MiXCR, one row per CDR3 protein. The sample lists about 870,000 distinct CDR3 sequences; roughly 15% were seen once. Sequenced here: PBMCs, mostly from graft donor cells, sampled 360 days after TCRalphabeta/CD19-depleted stem cell transplant. The source of these receptors is a male patient younger than 18 who had a stem cell transplant for acute lymphoblastic leukemia, so the T cells may come from the graft donor.

The chain uses TRBV4-2 and TRBJ2-3, with 10 nucleotides matching TRBD1. The V and J ends lost 3 bases and 1 base, in that order; junction bases with no gene match: 4. The CDR3 consists of 16 residues. The germline V gene has CDR1 LGHNA and CDR2 YNFKEQ. The CDR3 nucleotides read TGTGCCAGCAGCCATCCCGGGACAGGGGGCACAGATACGCAGTATTTT. This gives the protein CASSHPGTGGTDTQYF.

The chain links TRBV2 to TRBJ2-7, with 13 positions matching TRBD2. V shed 6 bases and J 4 bases; nucleotides not matched to a gene: 9. The CDR3 runs 16 residues. Per germline, CDR1 SNHLY and CDR2 FYNNEI. The CDR3 reads CASRAGTSGIRYEQYF. CDR3 nucleotides: TGTGCCAGCAGAGCCGGGACTAGCGGGATTCGGTACGAGCAGTACTTC.

The chain links TRBV7-9 to TRBJ1-1; maybe TRBD1 (5 bases). This CDR3 spans 12 amino acids. Trimming left V 3 bases short and J 7 bases short, with 9 bases between. From germline, CDR1 is SEHNR and CDR2 FQNEAQ (reference sequence). CDR3 sequence (DNA): TGTGCCAGCAGCTTTGGGGACGGTGAAGCTTTCTTT. Translating it yields CASSFGDGEAFF.

The chain's CDR3 is CASSLLLQLNTEAFF. CDR3 coding DNA: TGTGCCAGCAGCTTGCTCCTACAGCTGAACACTGAAGCTTTCTTT. The V gene is TRBV5-5, the J gene TRBJ1-1; D is undetermined. The CDR3 covers 15 residues. V was shortened by 1 base and J by 0 bases, with 10 bases between the two germline ends. Germline V gives CDR1 SGHKS, CDR2 YYEKEE (reference sequence). The full variable domain, completed using reference TRBV5-5 and TRBJ1-1, is DAGVTQSPTHLIKTRGQQVTLRCSPISGHKSVSWYQQVLGQGPQFIFQYYEKEERGRGNFPDRFSARQFPNYSSELNVNALLLGDSALYLCASSLLLQLNTEAFFGQGTRLTVV.

The V and J genes are TRBV4-1 and TRBJ2-5; D is possibly TRBD2 (6 bases). CDR3 size: 15 residues. V lost 2 bases and J 7 bases, leaving 17 bases between the germline ends. Germline V lookup: CDR1 MGHRA, CDR2 YSYEKL. CDR3 loop: CASSQFLPGVMTQYF. The CDR3 coding sequence is TGCGCCAGCAGCCAATTCCTGCCGGGAGTTATGACCCAGTACTTC.